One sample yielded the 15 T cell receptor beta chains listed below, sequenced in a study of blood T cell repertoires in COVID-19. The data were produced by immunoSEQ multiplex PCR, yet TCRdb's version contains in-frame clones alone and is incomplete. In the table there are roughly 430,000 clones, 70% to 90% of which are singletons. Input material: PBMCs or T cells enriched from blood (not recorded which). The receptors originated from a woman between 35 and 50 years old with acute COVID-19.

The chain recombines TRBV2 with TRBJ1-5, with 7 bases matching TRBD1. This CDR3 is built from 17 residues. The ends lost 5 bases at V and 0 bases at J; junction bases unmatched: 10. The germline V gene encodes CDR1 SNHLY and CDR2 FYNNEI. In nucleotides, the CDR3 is TGTGCCAGCAGTAACCCCGGGACAGTTTATAGCAATCAGCCCCAGCATTTT. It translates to CASSNPGTVYSNQPQHF.

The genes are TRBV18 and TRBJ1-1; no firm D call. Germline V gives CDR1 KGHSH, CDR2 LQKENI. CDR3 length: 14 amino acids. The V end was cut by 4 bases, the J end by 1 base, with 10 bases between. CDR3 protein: CASSLRVANTEAFF. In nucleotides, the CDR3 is TGTGCCAGCTCACTCCGGGTAGCGAACACTGAAGCTTTCTTT.

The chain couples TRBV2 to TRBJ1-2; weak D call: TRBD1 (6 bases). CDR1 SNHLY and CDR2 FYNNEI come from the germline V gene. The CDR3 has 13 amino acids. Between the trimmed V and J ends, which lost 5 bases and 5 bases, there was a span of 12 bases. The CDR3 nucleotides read TGTGCCAGCAGTTACAGGGTTGAATATGGCTACACCTTC. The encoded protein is CASSYRVEYGYTF.

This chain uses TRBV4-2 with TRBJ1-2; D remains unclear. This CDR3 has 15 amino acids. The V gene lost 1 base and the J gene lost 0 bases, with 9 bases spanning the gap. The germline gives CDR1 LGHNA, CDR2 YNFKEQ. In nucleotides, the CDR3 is TGTGCCAGCAGCCAAGTGGGTCAGGCTAACTATGGCTACACCTTC. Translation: CASSQVGQANYGYTF.

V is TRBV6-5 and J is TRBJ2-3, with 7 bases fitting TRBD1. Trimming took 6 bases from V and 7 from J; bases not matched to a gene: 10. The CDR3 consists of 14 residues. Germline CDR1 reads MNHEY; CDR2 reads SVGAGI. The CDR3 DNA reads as TGTGCCAGCAGAGCCCCTACAGGGGAGAATACGCAGTATTTT. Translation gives CASRAPTGENTQYF.

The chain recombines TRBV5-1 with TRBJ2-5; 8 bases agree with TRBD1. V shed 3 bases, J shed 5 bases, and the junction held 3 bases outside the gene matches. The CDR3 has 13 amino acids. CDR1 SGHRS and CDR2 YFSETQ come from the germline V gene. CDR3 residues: CASSSTGGETQYF. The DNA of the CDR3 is TGCGCCAGCAGCTCCACAGGGGGGGAGACCCAGTACTTC.

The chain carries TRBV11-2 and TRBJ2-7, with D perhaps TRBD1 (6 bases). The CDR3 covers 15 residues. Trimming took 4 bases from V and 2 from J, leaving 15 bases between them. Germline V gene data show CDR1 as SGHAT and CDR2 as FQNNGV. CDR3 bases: TGTGCCAGCAGCTCTGCCCCGGGACAAGCCTACGAGCAGTACTTC. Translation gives CASSSAPGQAYEQYF.

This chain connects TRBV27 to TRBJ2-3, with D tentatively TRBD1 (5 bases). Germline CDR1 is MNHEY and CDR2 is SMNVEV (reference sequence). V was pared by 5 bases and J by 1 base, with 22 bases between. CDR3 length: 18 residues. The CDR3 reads CASSETVRTRIGTDTQYF. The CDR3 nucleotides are TGTGCCAGCAGTGAAACCGTCCGGACAAGGATAGGCACAGATACGCAGTATTTT.

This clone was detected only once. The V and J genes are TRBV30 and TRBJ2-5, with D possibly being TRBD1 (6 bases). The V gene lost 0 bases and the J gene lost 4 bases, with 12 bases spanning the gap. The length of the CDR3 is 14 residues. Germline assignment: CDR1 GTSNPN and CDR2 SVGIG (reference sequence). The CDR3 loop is CAWSVNPRGETQYF. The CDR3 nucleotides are TGTGCCTGGAGTGTAAACCCCAGGGGAGAGACCCAGTACTTC.

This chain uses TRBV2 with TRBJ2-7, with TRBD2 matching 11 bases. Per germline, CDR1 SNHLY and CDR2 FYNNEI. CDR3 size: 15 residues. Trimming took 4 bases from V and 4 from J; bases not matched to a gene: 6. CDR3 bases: TGTGCCAGCAGTGGTAGCGGGGGGGTTCGGTACGAGCAGTACTTC. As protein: CASSGSGGVRYEQYF.

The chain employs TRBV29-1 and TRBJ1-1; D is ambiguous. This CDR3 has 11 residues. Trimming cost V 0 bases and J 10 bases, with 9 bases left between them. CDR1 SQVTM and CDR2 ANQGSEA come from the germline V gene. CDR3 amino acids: CSVEEGVGAFF. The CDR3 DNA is TGCAGCGTTGAAGAGGGAGTAGGAGCTTTCTTT.

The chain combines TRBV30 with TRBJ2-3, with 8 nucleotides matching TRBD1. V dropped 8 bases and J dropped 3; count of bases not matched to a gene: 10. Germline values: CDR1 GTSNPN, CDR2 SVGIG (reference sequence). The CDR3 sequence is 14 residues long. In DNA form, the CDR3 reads TGTGCCAGGGCGACAGGGGTAAATACAGATACGCAGTATTTT. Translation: CARATGVNTDTQYF.

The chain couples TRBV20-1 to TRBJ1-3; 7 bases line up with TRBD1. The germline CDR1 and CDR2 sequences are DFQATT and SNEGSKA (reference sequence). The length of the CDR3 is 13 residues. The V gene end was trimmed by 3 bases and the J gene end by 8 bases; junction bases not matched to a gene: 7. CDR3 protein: CSASSAGGYTIYF. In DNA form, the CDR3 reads TGCAGTGCTAGTTCGGCAGGGGGGTACACCATATATTTT.

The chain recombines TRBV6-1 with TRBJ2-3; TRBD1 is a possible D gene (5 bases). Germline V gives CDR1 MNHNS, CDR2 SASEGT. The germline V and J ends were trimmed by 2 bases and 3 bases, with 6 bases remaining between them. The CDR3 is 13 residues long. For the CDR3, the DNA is TGTGCCAGCAGTGAAAGACAGACAGATACGCAGTATTTT. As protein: CASSERQTDTQYF.

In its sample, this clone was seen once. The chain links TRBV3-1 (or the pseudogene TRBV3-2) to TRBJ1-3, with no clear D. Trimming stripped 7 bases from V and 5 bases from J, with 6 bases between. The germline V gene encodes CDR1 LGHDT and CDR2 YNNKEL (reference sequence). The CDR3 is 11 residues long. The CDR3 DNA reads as TGTGCCAGCACCCATAGAAACACCATATATTTT. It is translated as CASTHRNTIYF.